A selection of T cell receptor beta chains follows, all from one sample in a study of cytomegalovirus exposure and HLA in healthy donors. TCRdb keeps only in-frame clones here, not all; method: immunoSEQ multiplex PCR. Of roughly 300,000 clones listed, 70% to 90% are singletons. Sequenced: PBMCs. These receptors came from a woman between 18 and 29 years old in good health and CMV-seronegative. Both conserved end residues are part of each CDR3. The D gene is left open where the match is weak. Some rows mark clone size as missing; the rest say once, few, many or name a class of expanded clone.

J: TRBJ1-1; V: TRBV30; D: NA; size: NA; DNA: TGTGCCTGGAGAACAGCCAGACCAGACACTGAAGCTTTCTTT; CDR3: CAWRTARPDTEAFF
J: TRBJ2-7; V: TRBV4-3; D: NA; size: NA; DNA: TGCGCCAGCAGCCAAGATTCGGGGGAAAGCTCCTACGAGCAGTACTTC; CDR3: CASSQDSGESSYEQYF
J: TRBJ1-3; V: TRBV10-3; D: NA; size: NA; DNA: TGTGCCATCAGTGAGTCCCTTTTCTCTGGAAACACCATATATTTT; CDR3: CAISESLFSGNTIYF
J: TRBJ2-7; V: TRBV2; D: NA; size: once; DNA: TGTGCCAGCAGTGAGCGGTTGGCGACGGGCGAGCAGTACTTC; CDR3: CASSERLATGEQYF
J: TRBJ2-3; V: TRBV6-1; D: TRBD2; size: NA; DNA: TGTGCCAGCAGTGATAAGCGGGGGGCGCCGGGTACGCAGTATTTT; CDR3: CASSDKRGAPGTQYF
J: TRBJ1-5; V: TRBV21-1; D: NA; size: NA; DNA: TGTGCCAGCAGCACAGGGTTCGGCAATCAGCCCCAGCATTTT; CDR3: CASSTGFGNQPQHF
J: TRBJ1-1; V: TRBV6-5; D: NA; size: NA; DNA: TGTGCCAGCAGTTACTCGAAAAGAACTATGAACACTGAAGCTTTCTTT; CDR3: CASSYSKRTMNTEAFF
J: TRBJ2-7; V: TRBV5-6; D: NA; size: NA; DNA: TGTGCCAGCAGCCCAGGGTCCTACGAGCAGTACTTC; CDR3: CASSPGSYEQYF
J: TRBJ2-4; V: TRBV5-1; D: TRBD2; size: NA; DNA: TGCGCCAGCAGCGAGGGACTAGCTTCGTCGATAGCCAAAAACATTCAGTACTTC; CDR3: CASSEGLASSIAKNIQYF
J: TRBJ2-7; V: TRBV25-1; D: TRBD1; size: many; DNA: TGTGCCAGCAGGGGAAACGACAGGGTGGCCAACGAGCAGTACTTC; CDR3: CASRGNDRVANEQYF
J: TRBJ1-1; V: TRBV28; D: NA; size: NA; DNA: TGTGCCAGCAGTTCGAGGCGTTTTGACACTGAAGCTTTCTTT; CDR3: CASSSRRFDTEAFF
J: TRBJ2-2; V: TRBV4-1; D: NA; size: NA; DNA: TGCGCCAGCAGCCAAGCGGGGTTCACCGGGGAGCTGTTTTTT; CDR3: CASSQAGFTGELFF
J: TRBJ2-5; V: TRBV28; D: NA; size: NA; DNA: TGTGCCAGCGGAGCCTCGGGAGATTGGACGGAGACCCAGTACTTC; CDR3: CASGASGDWTETQYF
J: TRBJ1-1; V: TRBV6-1; D: TRBD1; size: NA; DNA: TGTGCCAGCAGTCCCGGGACAGCGAACACTGAAGCTTTCTTT; CDR3: CASSPGTANTEAFF
J: TRBJ1-2; V: TRBV19; D: TRBD1; size: NA; DNA: TGTGCCAGTAGTGATGGGACAGGGGGAATACATGGCTACACCTTC; CDR3: CASSDGTGGIHGYTF
J: TRBJ2-7; V: TRBV19; D: NA; size: NA; DNA: TGTGCCAGTAGTCACAGGGAGGGAGTGGACGAGCAGTACTTC; CDR3: CASSHREGVDEQYF
J: TRBJ1-4; V: TRBV28; D: TRBD1; size: NA; DNA: TGTGCCAGCAGTTTGTCAGGGGGGCACGAAAAACTGTTTTTT; CDR3: CASSLSGGHEKLFF
J: TRBJ2-7; V: TRBV29-1; D: NA; size: NA; DNA: TGCAGCGTTGAAGATCTGGGCGGGTCTGGTTCCGAGCAGTACTTC; CDR3: CSVEDLGGSGSEQYF
J: TRBJ2-5; V: TRBV27; D: NA; size: NA; DNA: TGTGCCAGCAGTCCCTCTGCAGGGGTGAGGGTCGAGACCCAGTACTTC; CDR3: CASSPSAGVRVETQYF
J: TRBJ2-7; V: TRBV7-2; D: TRBD1; size: NA; DNA: TGTGCCAGCAGCTCGGACAGGGGTAGGGACGAGCAGTACTTC; CDR3: CASSSDRGRDEQYF
J: TRBJ2-1; V: TRBV2; D: TRBD1; size: NA; DNA: TGTGCCAGCAGTGCGACAGGGTACTCTGGGAATGAGCAGTTCTTC; CDR3: CASSATGYSGNEQFF
J: TRBJ2-7; V: TRBV11-2; D: TRBD2; size: once; DNA: TGTGCCAGCAGCCACCGACTAGCGGGAGGCTCCTACGAGCAGTACTTC; CDR3: CASSHRLAGGSYEQYF
J: TRBJ1-1; V: TRBV19; D: NA; size: NA; DNA: TGTGCCAGTAGTAGCTACTTACAGGGAAGAAAGAACACTGAAGCTTTCTTT; CDR3: CASSSYLQGRKNTEAFF
J: TRBJ1-2; V: TRBV6-5; D: NA; size: few; DNA: TGTGCCACCGGGGGGAGGTATGGCTACACCTTC; CDR3: CATGGRYGYTF
J: TRBJ1-2; V: TRBV18; D: NA; size: NA; DNA: TGTGCCAGCTCACCCACCTCGGGGGGCGTTTATGGCTACACCTTC; CDR3: CASSPTSGGVYGYTF
J: TRBJ1-2; V: TRBV5-1; D: NA; size: NA; DNA: TGCGCCAGCAGCTCCACCCGGACAAGCCCCTATGGCTACACCTTC; CDR3: CASSSTRTSPYGYTF
J: TRBJ1-5; V: TRBV15; D: NA; size: NA; DNA: TGTGCCACCAACTTTAAACGGGGAGATCAGCCCCAGCATTTT; CDR3: CATNFKRGDQPQHF
J: TRBJ2-7; V: TRBV19; D: TRBD2; size: NA; DNA: TGTGCCAGTAGTGCGAGGACTAGCGGTCGCTCCTACGAGCAGTACTTC; CDR3: CASSARTSGRSYEQYF
J: TRBJ1-2; V: TRBV15; D: TRBD1; size: NA; DNA: TGTGCCACCAGCAGAGAGACAGGGGGCAACTATGGCTACACCTTC; CDR3: CATSRETGGNYGYTF
J: TRBJ2-5; V: TRBV25-1; D: TRBD1; size: NA; DNA: TGTGCCACTAAGACAGGGACAGAGACCCAGTACTTC; CDR3: CATKTGTETQYF
J: TRBJ1-1; V: TRBV7-6; D: TRBD1; size: few; DNA: TGTGCCAGCAGCTCTACAGGGGAATGGGCTGAAGCTTTCTTT; CDR3: CASSSTGEWAEAFF
J: TRBJ2-1; V: TRBV5-1; D: NA; size: NA; DNA: TGCGCCAGCAGCTTGGCCCAAAGCGGCCTGCAGCAGTTCTTC; CDR3: CASSLAQSGLQQFF
J: TRBJ2-7; V: TRBV5-5; D: NA; size: NA; DNA: TGTGCCAGCAGCCCTCCGGTTGTGGCCTACGAGCAGTACTTC; CDR3: CASSPPVVAYEQYF
J: TRBJ2-2; V: TRBV28; D: TRBD2; size: NA; DNA: TGTGCCAGCAGGAATGGACTAGCGGCGAACACCGGGGAGCTGTTTTTT; CDR3: CASRNGLAANTGELFF
J: TRBJ1-3; V: TRBV30; D: NA; size: NA; DNA: TGTGCCTGGAGCTATTACCCGGGGAAAAACTCTGGAAACACCATATATTTT; CDR3: CAWSYYPGKNSGNTIYF
J: TRBJ2-3; V: TRBV5-1; D: NA; size: NA; DNA: TGCGCCAGCAGTACGGGACAATACACAGATACGCAGTATTTT; CDR3: CASSTGQYTDTQYF
J: TRBJ2-1; V: TRBV20-1; D: TRBD2; size: many; DNA: TGCAGTGCTGGGGACTACCGCGCGCAGTTCTTC; CDR3: CSAGDYRAQFF
J: TRBJ1-2; V: TRBV6-1; D: NA; size: NA; DNA: TGTGCCAGCAGTCCGGGGGGTGGTGGCTACACCTTC; CDR3: CASSPGGGGYTF
J: TRBJ2-5; V: TRBV4-2; D: TRBD2; size: NA; DNA: TGTGCCAGCAGCCGAGGAACTAGCGGGAGAGGAGAGACCCAGTACTTC; CDR3: CASSRGTSGRGETQYF
J: TRBJ1-2; V: TRBV2; D: NA; size: NA; DNA: TGTGCCAGCAGTGAATCGCAGGCCCTATCCTATGGCTACACCTTC; CDR3: CASSESQALSYGYTF
J: TRBJ2-5; V: TRBV18; D: NA; size: NA; DNA: TGTGCCAGCTCACCATTTCGTCAGGACCAAGAGACCCAGTACTTC; CDR3: CASSPFRQDQETQYF
J: TRBJ2-7; V: TRBV18; D: TRBD2; size: NA; DNA: TGTGCCAGCTCACCACCAGCGGGAGGGCCATACTACGAGCAGTACTTC; CDR3: CASSPPAGGPYYEQYF
J: TRBJ2-5; V: TRBV27; D: TRBD1; size: NA; DNA: TGTGCCAGCAGTCCCCGGGACAGGGGGCGCGGGGAGACCCAGTACTTC; CDR3: CASSPRDRGRGETQYF
J: TRBJ2-7; V: TRBV9; D: NA; size: NA; DNA: TGTGCCAGCAGCGTAGCCGGGTTGGGCGAGCAGTACTTC; CDR3: CASSVAGLGEQYF
J: TRBJ1-5; V: TRBV19; D: NA; size: NA; DNA: TGTGCCAGTAGTATAGGGGAGACGGTCCCCAGTCAGCCCCAGCATTTT; CDR3: CASSIGETVPSQPQHF
J: TRBJ1-5; V: TRBV18; D: TRBD1; size: few; DNA: TGTGCCAGCTCACCACCGACAGGGGGGAATCAGCCCCAGCATTTT; CDR3: CASSPPTGGNQPQHF
J: TRBJ2-1; V: TRBV29-1; D: TRBD2; size: NA; DNA: TGCAGCGTTACCGGGACTAGCAGTCCCAATGAGCAGTTCTTC; CDR3: CSVTGTSSPNEQFF
J: TRBJ2-3; V: TRBV27; D: NA; size: NA; DNA: TGTGCCAGCAGACAATCTAGCACAGATACGCAGTATTTT; CDR3: CASRQSSTDTQYF
J: TRBJ2-5; V: TRBV4-3; D: TRBD2; size: NA; DNA: TGCGCCAGCAGCCAAGAGGGACTAGGGCTGGAGACCCAGTACTTC; CDR3: CASSQEGLGLETQYF
J: TRBJ1-2; V: TRBV18; D: TRBD1; size: NA; DNA: TGTGCCAGCTCACAGGGACAGCCGAATTCCTATGGCTACACCTTC; CDR3: CASSQGQPNSYGYTF
J: TRBJ2-4; V: TRBV5-1; D: TRBD1; size: NA; DNA: TGCGCCAGCAGCAGGACAGGGGAAAACATTCAGTACTTC; CDR3: CASSRTGENIQYF
J: TRBJ2-3; V: TRBV1; D: NA; size: NA; DNA: TGCACCAGCAGCCAAGAGCGGCTGGACAGGGTATCCGATACGCAGTATTTT; CDR3: CTSSQERLDRVSDTQYF
J: TRBJ1-3; V: TRBV6-6; D: NA; size: NA; DNA: TGTGCCAGCAGTTACCCCGAACAGTACTCTGGAAACACCATATATTTT; CDR3: CASSYPEQYSGNTIYF
J: TRBJ2-3; V: TRBV9; D: NA; size: NA; DNA: TGTGCCAGCAGCGCCACTAGCACAGATACGCAGTATTTT; CDR3: CASSATSTDTQYF
J: TRBJ2-5; V: TRBV20-1; D: NA; size: NA; DNA: TGCAGTGCCGAGCAGGGGGAGACCCAGTACTTC; CDR3: CSAEQGETQYF
J: TRBJ2-1; V: TRBV30; D: NA; size: NA; DNA: TGTGCCTTCCTTCCCCTAGGAGTGTCCCACTACAATGAGCAGTTCTTC; CDR3: CAFLPLGVSHYNEQFF
J: TRBJ2-1; V: TRBV6-1; D: TRBD2; size: NA; DNA: TGTGCCAGCAGTCCCATAGCGGGCAACCTCAATGAGCAGTTCTTC; CDR3: CASSPIAGNLNEQFF